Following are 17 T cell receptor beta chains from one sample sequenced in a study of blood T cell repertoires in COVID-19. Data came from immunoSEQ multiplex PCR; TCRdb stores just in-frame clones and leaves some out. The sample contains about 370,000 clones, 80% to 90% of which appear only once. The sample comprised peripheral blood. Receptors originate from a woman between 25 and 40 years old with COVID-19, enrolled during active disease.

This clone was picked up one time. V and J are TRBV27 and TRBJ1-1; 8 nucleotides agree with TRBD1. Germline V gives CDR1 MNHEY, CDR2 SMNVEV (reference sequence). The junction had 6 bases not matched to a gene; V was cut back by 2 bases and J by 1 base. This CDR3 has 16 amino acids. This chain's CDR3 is CASSLEGGTGNTEAFF. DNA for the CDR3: TGTGCCAGCAGTTTAGAAGGGGGGACAGGGAACACTGAAGCTTTCTTT.

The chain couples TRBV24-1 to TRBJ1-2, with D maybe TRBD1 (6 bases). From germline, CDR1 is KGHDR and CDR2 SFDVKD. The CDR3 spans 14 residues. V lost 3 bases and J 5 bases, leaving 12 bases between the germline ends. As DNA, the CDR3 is TGTGCCACCAGTGATGTCGGGGGGCGGTATGGCTACACCTTC. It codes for CATSDVGGRYGYTF.

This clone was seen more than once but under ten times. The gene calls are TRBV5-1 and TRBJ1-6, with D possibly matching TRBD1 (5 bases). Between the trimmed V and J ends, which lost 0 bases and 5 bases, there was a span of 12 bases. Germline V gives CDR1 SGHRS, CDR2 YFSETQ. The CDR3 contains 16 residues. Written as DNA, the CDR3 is TGCGCCAGCAGCTTGGAAACCAGACAGAATAATTCACCCCTCCACTTT. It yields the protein CASSLETRQNNSPLHF.

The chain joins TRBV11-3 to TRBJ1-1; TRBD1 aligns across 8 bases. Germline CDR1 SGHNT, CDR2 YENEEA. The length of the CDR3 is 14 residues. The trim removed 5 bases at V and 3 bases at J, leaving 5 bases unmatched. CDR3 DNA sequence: TGTGCCAGCAGCCTCTACAGGGGGGACACTGAAGCTTTCTTT. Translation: CASSLYRGDTEAFF.

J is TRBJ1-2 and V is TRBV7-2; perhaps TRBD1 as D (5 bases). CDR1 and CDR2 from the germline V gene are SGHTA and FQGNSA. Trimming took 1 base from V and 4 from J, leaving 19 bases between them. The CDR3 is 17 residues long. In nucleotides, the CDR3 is TGTGCCAGCAGCTTAGTTGGGGCAGGAATCAACCTCTATGGCTACACCTTC. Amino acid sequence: CASSLVGAGINLYGYTF.

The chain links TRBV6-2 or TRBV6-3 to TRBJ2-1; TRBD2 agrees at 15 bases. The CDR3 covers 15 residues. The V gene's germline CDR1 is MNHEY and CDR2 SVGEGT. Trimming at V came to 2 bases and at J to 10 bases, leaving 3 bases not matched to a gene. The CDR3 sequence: CASSYTGTSGGEQFF. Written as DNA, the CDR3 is TGTGCCAGCAGTTACACCGGGACTAGCGGGGGGGAGCAGTTCTTC.

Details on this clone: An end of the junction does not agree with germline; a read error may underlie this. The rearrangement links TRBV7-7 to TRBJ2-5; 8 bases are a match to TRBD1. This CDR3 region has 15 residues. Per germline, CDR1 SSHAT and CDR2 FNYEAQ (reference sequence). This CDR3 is CASSLAPTGAETQYF. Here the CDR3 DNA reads TGTGCTAGCAGCTTAGCCCCGACAGGGGCCGAGACCCAGTACTTC.

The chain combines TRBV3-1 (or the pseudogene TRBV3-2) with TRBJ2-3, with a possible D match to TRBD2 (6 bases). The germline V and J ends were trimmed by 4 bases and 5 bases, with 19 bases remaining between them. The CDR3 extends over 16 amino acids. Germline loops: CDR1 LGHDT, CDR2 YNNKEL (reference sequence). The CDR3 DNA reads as TGTGCCAGCAGCCTTTCGAGCGGGCCCTTGGTAGATACGCAGTATTTT. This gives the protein CASSLSSGPLVDTQYF.

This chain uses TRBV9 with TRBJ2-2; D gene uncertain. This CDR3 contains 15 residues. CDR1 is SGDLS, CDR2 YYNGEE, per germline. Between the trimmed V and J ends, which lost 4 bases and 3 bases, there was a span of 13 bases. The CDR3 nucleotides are TGTGCCAGCAGCCCCGGCGGCGGAGACACCGGGGAGCTGTTTTTT. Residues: CASSPGGGDTGELFF.

The CDR3: CASSLGTGQYEQYV. The CDR3 region has the DNA TGTGCCAGCAGCTTGGGGACAGGTCAGTACGAGCAGTACGTC. This chain joins TRBV5-8 and TRBJ2-7; 7 positions match TRBD1. V lost 0 bases, J lost 4 bases, and 4 bases stayed unmatched. The length of the CDR3 is 14 residues. Germline values: CDR1 SGHTS, CDR2 YDEGEE.

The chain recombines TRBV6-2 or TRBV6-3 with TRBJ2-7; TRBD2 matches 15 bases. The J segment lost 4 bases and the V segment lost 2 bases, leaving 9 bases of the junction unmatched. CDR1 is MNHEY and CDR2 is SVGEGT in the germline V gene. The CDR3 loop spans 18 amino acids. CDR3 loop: CASSYTGTSGRIAYEQYV. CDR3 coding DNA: TGTGCCAGCAGTTACACCGGGACTAGCGGGAGGATTGCGTACGAGCAGTACGTC.

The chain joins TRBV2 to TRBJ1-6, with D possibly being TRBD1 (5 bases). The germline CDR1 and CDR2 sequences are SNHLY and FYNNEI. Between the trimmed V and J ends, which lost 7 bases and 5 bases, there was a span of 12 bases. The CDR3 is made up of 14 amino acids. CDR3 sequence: CASTAWGDNSPLHF. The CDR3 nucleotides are TGTGCCAGCACTGCCTGGGGGGATAATTCACCCCTCCACTTT.

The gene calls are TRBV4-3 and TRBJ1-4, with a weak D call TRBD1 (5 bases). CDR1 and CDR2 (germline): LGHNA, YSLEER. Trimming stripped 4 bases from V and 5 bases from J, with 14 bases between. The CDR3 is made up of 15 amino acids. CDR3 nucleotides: TGCGCCAGCAGCCTGGGGGGTCGGGGGAATGAAAAACTGTTTTTT. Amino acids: CASSLGGRGNEKLFF.

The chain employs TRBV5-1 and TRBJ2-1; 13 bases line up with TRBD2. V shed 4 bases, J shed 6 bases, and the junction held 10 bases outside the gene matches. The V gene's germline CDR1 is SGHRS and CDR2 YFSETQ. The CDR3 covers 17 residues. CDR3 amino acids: CASSGLGRTSGGNEQFF. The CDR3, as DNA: TGCGCCAGCAGCGGACTGGGGAGGACTAGCGGGGGCAATGAGCAGTTCTTC.

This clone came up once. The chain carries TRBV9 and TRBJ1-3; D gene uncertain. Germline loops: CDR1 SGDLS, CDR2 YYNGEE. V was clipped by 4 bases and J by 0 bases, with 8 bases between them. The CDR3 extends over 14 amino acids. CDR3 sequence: CASSLTHSGNTIYF. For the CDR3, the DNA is TGTGCCAGCAGCCTTACACACTCTGGAAACACCATATATTTT.

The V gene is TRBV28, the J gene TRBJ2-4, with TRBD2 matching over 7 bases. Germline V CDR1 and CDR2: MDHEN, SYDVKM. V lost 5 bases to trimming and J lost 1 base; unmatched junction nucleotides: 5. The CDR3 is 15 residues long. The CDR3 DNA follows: TGTGCCAGCAGTCCGGGGGGAGGGGCCAAAAACATTCAGTACTTC. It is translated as CASSPGGGAKNIQYF.

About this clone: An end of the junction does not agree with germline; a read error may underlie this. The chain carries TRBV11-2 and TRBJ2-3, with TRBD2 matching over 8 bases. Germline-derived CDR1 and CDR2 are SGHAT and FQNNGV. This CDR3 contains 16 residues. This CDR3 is CASSGQRTSSTDTQYF. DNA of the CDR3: TGTGCCAGCAGCGGACAGAGGACTAGCAGCACGGATACGCAGTATTTT.